Included here is one T cell receptor beta chain sequence, with context. What it recognizes is unknown. The source of the sample is a study of beta chain features in type 1 diabetes. Broader study findings: The study found moderately but significantly shorter TCRB CDR3s in all four CD4+ subsets of Type 1 diabetes patients. Sequencing of cDNA might inflate the share of cells that strongly express TCR.

Trimming removed 1 base at V and 8 bases at J, with 12 bases between. The CDR3 extends over 14 amino acids. Looked up from germline, CDR1 is MNHNS and CDR2 is SASEGT. The authors reverse transcribed all of the isolated RNA, so sequencing captured expressed TCRB transcripts. TCRdb keeps only in-frame clones here, not all; method: immunoSEQ multiplex PCR. The sample lists some 360,000 clones, roughly 9.8% seen once, with over 0.45% in the top ten. The chain combines TRBV6-1 with TRBJ2-1; D gene ambiguous. The receptor was isolated from a man aged 25-40 years with type 1 diabetes. What was sequenced was central memory CD4+ T cells from blood. The CDR3 protein is CASSEGVGYYEQFF. DNA of the CDR3: TGTGCCAGCAGTGAAGGAGTTGGATATTATGAGCAGTTCTTC.